What follows are 19 T cell receptor beta chains derived from one specimen sequenced in a study of OX40 agonist ivuxolimab in advanced cancers. Clones were read by immunoSEQ multiplex PCR, and TCRdb kept only the in-frame ones, dropping some. The sample comprises about 73,000 clones, 75% to 95% of which are singletons, and 0.5% to 0.55% rests with the top ten. This material consisted of CD4+ or CD8+ T cells sorted from blood, taken in a trial of the OX40 agonist ivuxolimab. Receptors originate from an adult with an advanced solid tumor such as melanoma, head and neck, liver or kidney cancer.

The gene calls are TRBV7-9 and TRBJ1-1; no firm D call. The CDR3 sequence is 14 residues long. The germline V and J ends were trimmed by 4 bases and 1 base, with 10 bases remaining between them. CDR1 SEHNR and CDR2 FQNEAQ come from the germline V gene (reference sequence). Here the CDR3 DNA reads TGTGCCAGCAGCTCCGAATTGGGGAACACTGAAGCTTTCTTT. Amino acid sequence: CASSSELGNTEAFF.

This clone was detected only a few times. V is TRBV5-6 and J is TRBJ1-2, with D possibly matching TRBD1 (5 bases). This CDR3 spans 14 amino acids. Germline CDR1 SGHDT, CDR2 YYEEEE. Trimming removed 3 bases at V and 7 bases at J, with 16 bases between. The CDR3 region has the DNA TGTGCCAGCAGCTCCTATAAGACAGAGGCTGGCTACACCTTC. Its translation: CASSSYKTEAGYTF.

This chain connects TRBV11-2 to TRBJ2-7; 9 bases line up with TRBD2. This CDR3 is 16 amino acids long. The germline gives CDR1 SGHAT, CDR2 FQNNGV. Germline trimming cut 4 bases from V and 5 bases from J; bases unmatched to any gene: 12. The DNA for the CDR3 is TGTGCCAGCAGCTCAACCAGTAGCGGGAGCCTACACGAGCAGTACTTC. Translated, it gives CASSSTSSGSLHEQYF.

The chain uses TRBV7-2 and TRBJ1-5, with TRBD1 matching 10 bases. CDR1 and CDR2 (germline): SGHTA, FQGNSA. The ends lost 3 bases at V and 4 bases at J; junction bases unmatched: 3. This CDR3 has 15 amino acids. The CDR3 region has the DNA TGTGCCAGCAGCTTGGGGGGACAGGGGAATCAGCCCCAGCATTTT. Residues: CASSLGGQGNQPQHF.

The chain combines TRBV15 with TRBJ1-1; no clear D. V dropped 3 bases and J dropped 5 bases, with 13 bases sitting between them. The germline V gene has CDR1 LNHNV and CDR2 YYDKDF (reference sequence). The CDR3 loop spans 14 amino acids. The CDR3 region is CATSRGRERTEAFF. CDR3 DNA sequence: TGTGCCACCAGCAGGGGCCGAGAGAGAACTGAAGCTTTCTTT. Based on the CDR3 plus reference TRBV15 and TRBJ1-1, the full variable domain is DAMVIQNPRYQVTQFGKPVTLSCSQTLNHNVMYWYQQKSSQAPKLLFHYYDKDFNNEADTPDNFQSRRPNTSFCFLDIRSPGLGDTAMYLCATSRGRERTEAFFGQGTRLTVV.

This clone has just a few counts. J is TRBJ1-5 and V is TRBV19; the D is unclear. Germline CDR1 is LNHDA and CDR2 is SQIVND (reference sequence). CDR3 length equals 12 residues. Trimming took 2 bases from V and 14 from J, leaving 13 bases between them. The CDR3 region has the DNA TGTGCCAGTAGTATATCGGCAGGCCAGGAGCATTTT. It is translated as CASSISAGQEHF. The whole variable domain, remainder taken from reference TRBV19 and TRBJ1-5, is DGGITQSPKYLFRKEGQNVTLSCEQNLNHDAMYWYRQDPGQGLRLIYYSQIVNDFQKGDIAEGYSVSREKKESFPLTVTSAQKNPTAFYLCASSISAGQEHFGDGTRLSIL.

The rearrangement links TRBV5-1 to TRBJ2-1; TRBD2 agrees at 7 bases. Per germline, CDR1 SGHRS and CDR2 YFSETQ. This CDR3 is 16 amino acids long. V shed 0 bases and J 1 base; nucleotides not matched to a gene: 4. CDR3 in amino acids: CASSLVGGSSYNEQFF. CDR3 DNA sequence: TGCGCCAGCAGCTTGGTAGGCGGGAGTTCCTACAATGAGCAGTTCTTC.

This chain connects TRBV7-2 to TRBJ2-7; TRBD1 might be the D (6 bases). The CDR3 length is 14 residues. Germline values: CDR1 SGHTA, CDR2 FQGNSA. Trimming shortened V by 3 bases and J by 3 bases, and 12 bases separated the two germline ends. The CDR3 is CASSLRTALYEQYF. The CDR3 DNA is TGTGCCAGCAGCTTGCGGACAGCTCTCTACGAGCAGTACTTC. The entire variable domain, with the rest obtained from reference TRBV7-2 and TRBJ2-7, is as follows: GAGVSQSPSNKVTEKGKDVELRCDPISGHTALYWYRQSLGQGLEFLIYFQGNSAPDKSGLPSDRFSAERTGGSVSTLTIQRTQQEDSAVYLCASSLRTALYEQYFGPGTRLTVT.

The V gene is TRBV19, the J gene TRBJ2-3; D not resolved. Germline V gene sequence: CDR1 LNHDA, CDR2 SQIVND (reference sequence). The CDR3 runs 14 residues. V was trimmed by 0 bases and J by 2 bases, leaving 6 bases between them. The CDR3 protein is CASSIDPTTDTQYF. The DNA of the CDR3 is TGTGCCAGTAGTATAGATCCGACCACAGATACGCAGTATTTT.

The chain links TRBV7-9 to TRBJ1-5; the match to TRBD1 covers 10 bases. CDR1 is SEHNR and CDR2 is FQNEAQ in the germline V gene (reference sequence). V was clipped by 5 bases and J by 7 bases; unmatched bases: 8. The CDR3 totals 15 residues. The chain's CDR3 is CASSETGQGSQPQHF. The CDR3 DNA follows: TGTGCCAGCAGCGAAACGGGACAGGGGTCCCAGCCCCAGCATTTT.

The gene calls are TRBV2 and TRBJ2-7; D might be TRBD2 (5 bases). CDR1 SNHLY and CDR2 FYNNEI come from the germline V gene. V gave up 4 bases and J gave up 6 bases, with 13 bases separating them. The CDR3 has 13 amino acids. In DNA form, the CDR3 reads TGTGCCAGCAGTGTCGCCCCGGAGGTCGAGCAGTACTTC. Its translation: CASSVAPEVEQYF.

This chain joins TRBV9 and TRBJ2-2; D is undetermined. This CDR3 is built from 13 residues. CDR1 and CDR2 from the germline V gene are SGDLS and YYNGEE. With 0 bases removed from V and 5 bases from J, the gap between germline ends came to 5 bases. The chain's CDR3 is CASSVEGTGELFF. The DNA for the CDR3 is TGTGCCAGCAGCGTAGAGGGTACCGGGGAGCTGTTTTTT.

This clone was seen more than once but under ten times. V gene TRBV30 combines with J gene TRBJ2-7, with a tentative D call TRBD2 (5 bases). V was trimmed by 7 bases and J by 5 bases, leaving 24 bases between them. Germline V gene lookup returns CDR1 GTSNPN and CDR2 SVGIG (reference sequence). This CDR3 contains 15 residues. CDR3 DNA sequence: TGTGCCTCCGCCCCTCTTGATTCGGACTCAAACGAGCAGTACTTC. Protein product: CASAPLDSDSNEQYF.

This chain connects TRBV7-2 to TRBJ2-1, with 7 bases lining up with TRBD2. V shed 2 bases, J shed 7 bases, and the junction held 11 bases outside the gene matches. CDR1 SGHTA and CDR2 FQGNSA come from the germline V gene. The CDR3 has 16 residues. The CDR3 DNA follows: TGTGCCAGCAGCTTACGGTTCCGGCGGGAGAATAATGAGCAGTTCTTC. It yields the protein CASSLRFRRENNEQFF.

This clone was seen more than once but under ten times. The chain joins TRBV30 to TRBJ2-7; D uncertain. The CDR3 totals 12 residues. CDR1 is GTSNPN, CDR2 SVGIG, per germline (reference sequence). The V gene lost 0 bases and the J gene lost 1 base, with 4 bases spanning the gap. The CDR3 DNA reads as TGTGCCTGGAGTGTCGGGTCCTACGAGCAGTACTTC. Translation: CAWSVGSYEQYF.

The V and J genes are TRBV2 and TRBJ1-2; D uncertain. There are 11 residues in the CDR3. Looked up from germline, CDR1 is SNHLY and CDR2 is FYNNEI. Between the trimmed V and J ends, which lost 6 bases and 2 bases, there was a span of 4 bases. CDR3 DNA sequence: TGTGCCAGCAGGCAGAACTATGGCTACACCTTC. It specifies CASRQNYGYTF.

The chain has TRBV19 and TRBJ2-7; D remains unclear. The CDR3 extends over 13 amino acids. Per germline, CDR1 LNHDA and CDR2 SQIVND (reference sequence). The V end was cut by 0 bases, the J end by 7 bases, with 10 bases between. CDR3 sequence: CASSIESLQEQYF. DNA for the CDR3: TGTGCCAGTAGTATAGAAAGCCTGCAAGAGCAGTACTTC.

The chain employs TRBV30 and TRBJ1-1, with TRBD1 matching over 10 bases. The CDR3 loop spans 16 amino acids. CDR1 and CDR2 from the germline V gene are GTSNPN and SVGIG (reference sequence). J lost 0 bases, V lost 2 bases, and 6 bases had no gene match. The CDR3 coding sequence is TGTGCCTGGAGTACCTGGGACAGGGGTATGAACACTGAAGCTTTCTTT. Amino acids: CAWSTWDRGMNTEAFF.

The chain carries TRBV19 and TRBJ1-5; TRBD1 is a possible D gene (5 bases). This CDR3 region has 13 residues. Germline V lookup: CDR1 LNHDA, CDR2 SQIVND (reference sequence). V lost 5 bases to trimming and J lost 7 bases, with 12 bases between them. CDR3 residues: CASSPPRGQPQHF. The CDR3 region has the DNA TGTGCCAGTAGTCCCCCGCGGGGCCAGCCCCAGCATTTT.